This TCR beta chain was documented in a study of blood T cells in healthy people across ages. The second PCR ran about 6 to 12 cycles with a sample-barcoded 5' primer and J-beta primers. TCRdb ran MiXCR on the 5' RACE reads and lists one entry per CDR3 protein. The sample carries roughly 2 million distinct CDR3 sequences, around half recorded once. Germline CDR1 and CDR2: SGHTA and FQGNSA. The CDR3 is made up of 15 amino acids. Trimming stripped 1 base from V and 4 bases from J, with 13 bases between. Sample donors were healthy Caucasian individuals that came from Russia, aged 6 to 90. Sequences were obtained from blood. The sequence derives from a woman in her thirties or forties in good health. V usage is TRBV7-2 and J usage is TRBJ1-2; no clear D gene. For the CDR3, the DNA is TGTGCCAGCAGCTTAGGTGAAGGGTACAGCTATGGCTACACCTTC. Translating it yields CASSLGEGYSYGYTF.